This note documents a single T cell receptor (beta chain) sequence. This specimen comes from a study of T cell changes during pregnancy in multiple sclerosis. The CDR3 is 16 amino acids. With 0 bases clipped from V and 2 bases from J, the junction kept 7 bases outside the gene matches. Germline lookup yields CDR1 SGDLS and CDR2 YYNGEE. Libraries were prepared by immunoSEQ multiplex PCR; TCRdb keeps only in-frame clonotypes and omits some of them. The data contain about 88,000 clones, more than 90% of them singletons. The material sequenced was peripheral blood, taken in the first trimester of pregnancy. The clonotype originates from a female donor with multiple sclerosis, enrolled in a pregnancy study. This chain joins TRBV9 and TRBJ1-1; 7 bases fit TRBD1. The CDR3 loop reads CASSVAAGTANTEAFF. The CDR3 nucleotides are TGTGCCAGCAGCGTAGCCGCCGGGACAGCCAACACTGAAGCTTTCTTT.